Following are 6 T cell receptor beta chains from one sample sequenced in a study of glioma-infiltrating T cells. Using RNA template, CDR3s of TCR alpha and beta were amplified with iRepertoire arm-PCR. Each CDR3 protein is one row after TCRdb ran MiXCR on the multiplex PCR reads. Here the sample spans roughly 100,000 distinct CDR3 sequences, roughly 37% being singletons. The sequencing sample was made of glioma tissue, nonneoplastic brain tissue, or PBMCs (not recorded which). The receptors stem from a human donor with low-grade glioma or glioblastoma, undergoing nonglioma brain surgery, or in good health (not recorded which).

J is TRBJ2-1 and V is TRBV6-5; TRBD1 might be the D (6 bases). The CDR3 is 15 amino acids. The germline gives CDR1 MNHEY, CDR2 SVGAGI. V lost 4 bases to trimming and J lost 8 bases, with 18 bases between them. CDR3 amino acids: CASSSRGAVVYEQFF. CDR3 bases: TGTGCCAGCAGTTCCAGGGGAGCGGTAGTCTATGAGCAGTTCTTC.

V usage is TRBV7-2 and J usage is TRBJ2-1; D is perhaps TRBD1 or TRBD2 (5 bases each). Germline CDR1 and CDR2: SGHTA and FQGNSA. CDR3 size: 22 residues. V was shortened by 2 bases and J by 2 bases, with 31 bases between the two germline ends. The CDR3: CASSLNNGKSQQGWRPYNEQFF. Written as DNA, the CDR3 is TGTGCCAGCAGCTTAAATAACGGGAAGTCCCAGCAGGGCTGGAGACCCTACAATGAGCAGTTCTTC. The full variable domain, with the rest looked up from reference TRBV7-2 and TRBJ2-1, is GAGVSQSPSNKVTEKGKDVELRCDPISGHTALYWYRQSLGQGLEFLIYFQGNSAPDKSGLPSDRFSAERTGGSVSTLTIQRTQQEDSAVYLCASSLNNGKSQQGWRPYNEQFFGPGTRLTVL.

The chain has TRBV7-9 and TRBJ1-2; D is undetermined. CDR1 SEHNR and CDR2 FQNEAQ come from the germline V gene (reference sequence). The V end was cut by 5 bases, the J end by 0 bases, with 7 bases between. This CDR3 has 13 amino acids. CDR3 loop: CASSVKANYGYTF. In DNA, the CDR3 is TGTGCCAGCAGCGTAAAGGCTAACTATGGCTACACCTTC. The whole variable domain, filled in from reference TRBV7-9 and TRBJ1-2, reads DTGVSQNPRHKITKRGQNVTFRCDPISEHNRLYWYRQTLGQGPEFLTYFQNEAQLEKSRLLSDRFSAERPKGSFSTLEIQRTEQGDSAMYLCASSVKANYGYTFGSGTRLTVV.

Here the CDR3 DNA reads TGTGCCAGCGGTCGACTCACCGGGGAGCTGTTTTTT. Amino acid sequence: CASGRLTGELFF. The V call is TRBV27, the J call TRBJ2-2; no reliable D call. Trimming removed 8 bases from V and 4 bases from J, with 8 bases in between. This CDR3 comprises 12 residues. Germline values: CDR1 MNHEY, CDR2 SMNVEV (reference sequence).

Turning to this clonotype: This may stem from a read error, because a much larger clone lies one nucleotide away. This chain uses TRBV7-9 with TRBJ2-7; no reliable D call. The germline V gene has CDR1 SEHNR and CDR2 FQNEAQ (reference sequence). This CDR3 spans 13 amino acids. Trimming cost V 1 base and J 3 bases, with 7 bases left between them. The DNA for the CDR3 is TGTGCCAGCAGCTTAGTGACAATCTACGAGCAGTACTTC. As protein: CASSLVTIYEQYF.

About this clonotype: This is likely a read error, given that the CDR3 carries no conserved phenylalanine or tryptophan at its end. Because the CDR3's place on the DNA is in doubt, the DNA is left out and the CDR3 is given as listed by TCRdb. This chain joins TRBV12-3 or TRBV12-4 and TRBJ1-5. The CDR3 has 13 residues if both end residues are counted. The CDR3 reads CASSFGSDQPRHL.